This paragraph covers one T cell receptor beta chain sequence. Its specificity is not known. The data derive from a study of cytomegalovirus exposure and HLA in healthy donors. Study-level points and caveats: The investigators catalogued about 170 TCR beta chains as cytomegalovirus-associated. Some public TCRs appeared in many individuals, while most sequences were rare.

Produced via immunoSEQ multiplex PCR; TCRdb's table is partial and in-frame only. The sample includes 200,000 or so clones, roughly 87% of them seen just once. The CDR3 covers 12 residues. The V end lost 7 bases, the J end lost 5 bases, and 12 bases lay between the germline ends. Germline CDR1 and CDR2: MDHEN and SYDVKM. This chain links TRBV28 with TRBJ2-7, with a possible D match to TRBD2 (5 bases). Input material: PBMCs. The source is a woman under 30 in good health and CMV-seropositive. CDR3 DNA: TGTGCCAGCACCCAGACCGGGGACGAGCAGTACTTC. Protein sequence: CASTQTGDEQYF. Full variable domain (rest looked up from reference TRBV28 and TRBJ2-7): DVKVTQSSRYLVKRTGEKVFLECVQDMDHENMFWYRQDPGLGLRLIYFSYDVKMKEKGDIPEGYSVSREKKERFSLILESASTNQTSMYLCASTQTGDEQYFGPGTRLTVT.